Only one count was recorded for the clone carrying this T cell receptor beta chain. The sample comes from a study of control samples from healthy donors and cancer patients. Assay used: immunoSEQ multiplex PCR; TCRdb lists only in-frame clones, some missing. This table has over 80,000 clones, 85% appearing once. This receptor was obtained from a young man in good health. The sequenced material came from blood.

CDR3: CASSLIPGDTQYF. In DNA form, the CDR3 reads TGCGCCAGCAGCTTGATTCCCGGGGATACGCAGTATTTT. The chain combines TRBV5-1 with TRBJ2-3; D remains unclear. Germline lookup yields CDR1 SGHRS and CDR2 YFSETQ. CDR3 length: 13 amino acids. V was trimmed by 1 base and J by 6 bases, leaving 9 bases between them.